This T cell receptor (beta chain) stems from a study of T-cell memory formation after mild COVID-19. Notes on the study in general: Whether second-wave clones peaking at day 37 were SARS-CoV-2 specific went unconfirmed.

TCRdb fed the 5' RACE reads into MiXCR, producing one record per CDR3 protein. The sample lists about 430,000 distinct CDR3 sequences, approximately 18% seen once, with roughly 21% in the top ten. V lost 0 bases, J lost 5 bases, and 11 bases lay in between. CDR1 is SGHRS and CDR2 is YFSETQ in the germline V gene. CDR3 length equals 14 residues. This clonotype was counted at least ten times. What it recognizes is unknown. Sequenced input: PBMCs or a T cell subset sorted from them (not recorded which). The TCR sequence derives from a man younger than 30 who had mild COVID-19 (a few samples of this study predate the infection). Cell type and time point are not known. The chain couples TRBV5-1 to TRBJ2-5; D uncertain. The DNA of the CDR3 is TGCGCCAGCAGCTTGGAGGCGGCTGGGGAGACCCAGTACTTC. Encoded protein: CASSLEAAGETQYF. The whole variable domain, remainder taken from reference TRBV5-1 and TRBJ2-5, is KAGVTQTPRYLIKTRGQQVTLSCSPISGHRSVSWYQQTPGQGLQFLFEYFSETQRNKGNFPGRFSGRQFSNSRSEMNVSTLELGDSALYLCASSLEAAGETQYFGPGTRLLVL.